The 8 T cell receptor beta chains given below trace back to one sample, sequenced in a study of T-cell memory formation after mild COVID-19. TCRdb fed the 5' RACE reads into MiXCR, producing one record per CDR3 protein. This table has more than 150,000 distinct CDR3 sequences, about 9.9% appearing once. The sample comprised PBMCs or a T cell subset sorted from them (not recorded which). Source of these receptors: a man between 18 and 29 years old who had mild COVID-19 (a few samples of this study predate the infection). Cell type and time point are not known.

This clonotype has at least ten counts. The chain is built from TRBV6-5 and TRBJ1-1; D gene unclear. The V gene's germline CDR1 is MNHEY and CDR2 SVGAGI. This CDR3 region has 14 residues. The V gene lost 2 bases and the J gene lost 9 bases, with 16 bases spanning the gap. In nucleotides, the CDR3 is TGTGCCAGCAGTTACGTACTTGGCCTGCGCAAAGCTTTCTTT. Protein sequence: CASSYVLGLRKAFF.

This clonotype was observed a handful of times. J is TRBJ1-1 and V is TRBV5-1; D is perhaps TRBD1 (5 bases). CDR1 is SGHRS, CDR2 YFSETQ, per germline. CDR3 length: 14 residues. Trimming left V 4 bases short and J 3 bases short, with 13 bases between. Here the CDR3 DNA reads TGCGCCAGCAGCCAAGGGACGGCGGACACTGAAGCTTTCTTT. It is translated as CASSQGTADTEAFF.

This clonotype was detected many times. The chain carries TRBV5-4 and TRBJ2-3, with D perhaps TRBD2 (6 bases). CDR1 is SGHNT and CDR2 is YYREEE in the germline V gene (reference sequence). The CDR3 is made up of 15 amino acids. Trimming took 4 bases from V and 5 from J, leaving 17 bases between them. The CDR3 DNA reads as TGTGCCAGCAGCCACGACAATAGCGGTCTAGATACGCAGTATTTT. It yields the protein CASSHDNSGLDTQYF.

The V and J genes are TRBV4-1 and TRBJ2-6; D ambiguous. Trimming took 1 base from V and 2 from J, leaving 9 bases between them. From germline, CDR1 is MGHRA and CDR2 YSYEKL. The CDR3 length is 16 residues. DNA of the CDR3: TGCGCCAGCAGCCAAGCTTTCGGTGCTGGGGCCAACGTCCTGACTTTC. Translated, it gives CASSQAFGAGANVLTF.

With regard to this clonotype: An end of the junction does not agree with germline; a read error may underlie this. V is TRBV5-6 and J is TRBJ1-1; D is undetermined. Germline CDR1 and CDR2: SGHDT and YYEEEE. The CDR3 has 11 amino acids. This CDR3 reads CASSFETQVDF. The CDR3 nucleotides read TGTGCCAGCAGCTTTGAAACCCAGGTCGATTTT.

This clonotype was detected only a few times. V usage is TRBV6-2 or TRBV6-3 and J usage is TRBJ1-1, with a possible D match to TRBD1 (6 bases). Germline V gives CDR1 MNHEY, CDR2 SVGEGT. Trimming removed 4 bases at V and 3 bases at J, with 9 bases between. The CDR3 totals 13 residues. In DNA, the CDR3 is TGTGCCAGCAGTTCCTACAGGGACACTGAAGCTTTCTTT. This sequence encodes CASSSYRDTEAFF.

The V gene is TRBV4-1, the J gene TRBJ2-7, with TRBD1 matching 7 bases. Trimming took 4 bases from V and 6 from J; bases not matched to a gene: 6. Germline V gene lookup returns CDR1 MGHRA and CDR2 YSYEKL. CDR3 length: 13 amino acids. The CDR3 loop reads CASSRTGAIEQYF. The CDR3 DNA reads TGCGCCAGCAGCCGCACAGGGGCCATCGAGCAGTACTTC.

The gene calls are TRBV5-5 and TRBJ2-1; 7 bases line up with TRBD1. V shed 4 bases, J shed 7 bases, and the junction held 8 bases outside the gene matches. This CDR3 is built from 14 residues. Germline V lookup: CDR1 SGHKS, CDR2 YYEKEE (reference sequence). CDR3 nucleotides: TGTGCCAGCAGCCTCCGACAGGGTAAAAATGAGCAGTTCTTC. It is translated as CASSLRQGKNEQFF.